The rows below give T cell receptor beta chains drawn from one sample of a study of blood T cell repertoires in COVID-19. TCRdb's copy holds only in-frame clones and misses some; the assay was immunoSEQ multiplex PCR. The table lists 100,000 or so clones, around 76% of them singletons, with around 19% in the top ten. The specimen was peripheral blood. The receptors originated from a man at least 80 years old with acute or convalescent COVID-19. CDR3s include the opening cysteine and the closing phenylalanine or tryptophan. Fields, in order: CDR3 protein, D gene, V gene. A D gene is named only where the DNA matches it firmly.

CDR3aa: CASRGAGFSYEQYF; d_gene: TRBD2; v_gene: TRBV6-5
CDR3aa: CASSLSGMTGELFF; d_gene: TRBD2; v_gene: TRBV7-9
CDR3aa: CASSPQGGGAYEQYF; d_gene: -; v_gene: TRBV7-2
CDR3aa: CASTKGGSNEQFF; d_gene: -; v_gene: TRBV19
CDR3aa: CASSPKERLAGELFF; d_gene: -; v_gene: TRBV7-9
CDR3aa: CASSVLAPGDTQYF; d_gene: -; v_gene: TRBV10-1
CDR3aa: CASSLESAGKQPQHF; d_gene: -; v_gene: TRBV7-9
CDR3aa: CASSSGGVPTDTQYF; d_gene: TRBD1; v_gene: TRBV5-1
CDR3aa: CASLSSGVYHEQYF; d_gene: -; v_gene: TRBV6-6
CDR3aa: CASSLNPSGRNEQYF; d_gene: TRBD2; v_gene: TRBV7-2
CDR3aa: CASSLSEGAQHF; d_gene: -; v_gene: TRBV28
CDR3aa: CASSRLRDRPFF; d_gene: TRBD1; v_gene: TRBV6-2/TRBV6-3
CDR3aa: CATSRGGAHEQYF; d_gene: -; v_gene: TRBV15
CDR3aa: CASSQRQVRFSPLHF; d_gene: -; v_gene: TRBV3-1/TRBV3-2
CDR3aa: CSVEGQGWDEQFF; d_gene: TRBD1; v_gene: TRBV29-1
CDR3aa: CASSLGLADYTDTQYF; d_gene: TRBD2; v_gene: TRBV5-1